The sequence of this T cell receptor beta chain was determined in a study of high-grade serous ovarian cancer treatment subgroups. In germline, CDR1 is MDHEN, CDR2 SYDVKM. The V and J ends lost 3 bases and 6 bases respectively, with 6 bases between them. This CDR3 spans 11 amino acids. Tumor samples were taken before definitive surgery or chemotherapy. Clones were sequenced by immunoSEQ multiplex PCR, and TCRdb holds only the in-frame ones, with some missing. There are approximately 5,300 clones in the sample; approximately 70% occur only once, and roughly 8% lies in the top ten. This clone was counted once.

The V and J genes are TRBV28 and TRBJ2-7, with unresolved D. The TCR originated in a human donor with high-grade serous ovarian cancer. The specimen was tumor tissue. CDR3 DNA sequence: TGTGCCAGCAGTTTCCTTCGCGAGCAGTACTTC. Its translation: CASSFLREQYF.